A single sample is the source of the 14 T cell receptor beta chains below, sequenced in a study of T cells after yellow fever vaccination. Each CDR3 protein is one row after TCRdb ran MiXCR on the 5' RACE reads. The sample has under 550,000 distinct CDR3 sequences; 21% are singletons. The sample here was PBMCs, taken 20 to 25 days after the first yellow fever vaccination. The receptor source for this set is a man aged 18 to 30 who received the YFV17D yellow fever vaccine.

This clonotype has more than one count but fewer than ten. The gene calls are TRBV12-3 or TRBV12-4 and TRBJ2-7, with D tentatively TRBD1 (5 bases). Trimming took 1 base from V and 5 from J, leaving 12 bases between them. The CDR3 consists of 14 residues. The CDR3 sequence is CASSLEGIADEQYF. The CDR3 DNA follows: TGTGCCAGCAGTTTAGAGGGGATCGCTGACGAGCAGTACTTC.

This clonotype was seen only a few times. CDR3: CASSPGQVLYNEQFF. In DNA, the CDR3 is TGTGCCAGCTCACCTGGACAGGTCTTATACAATGAGCAGTTCTTC. The chain couples TRBV18 to TRBJ2-1, with 7 bases aligning to TRBD1. This CDR3 is built from 15 residues. CDR1 KGHSH and CDR2 LQKENI come from the germline V gene. J gave up 4 bases and V 3 bases, and 6 bases lay outside the gene matches.

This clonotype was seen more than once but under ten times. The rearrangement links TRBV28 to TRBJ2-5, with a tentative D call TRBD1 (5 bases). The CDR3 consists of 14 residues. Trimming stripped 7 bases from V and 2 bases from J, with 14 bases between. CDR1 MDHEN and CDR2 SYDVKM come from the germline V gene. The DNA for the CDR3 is TGTGCCAGCAAATTATCGACAGCTCAAGAGACCCAGTACTTC. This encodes CASKLSTAQETQYF.

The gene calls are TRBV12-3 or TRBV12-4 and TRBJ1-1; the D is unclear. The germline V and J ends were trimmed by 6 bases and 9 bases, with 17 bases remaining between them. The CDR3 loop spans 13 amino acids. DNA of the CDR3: TGTGCCAGCAGCCGAACCAACGGGATGAAAGCTTTCTTT. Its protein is CASSRTNGMKAFF.

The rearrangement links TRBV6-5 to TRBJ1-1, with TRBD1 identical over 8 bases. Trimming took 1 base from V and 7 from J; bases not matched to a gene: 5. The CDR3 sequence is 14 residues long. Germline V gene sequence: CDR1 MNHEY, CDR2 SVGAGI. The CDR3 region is CASSYWNRGDEAFF. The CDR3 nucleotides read TGTGCCAGCAGTTACTGGAACAGGGGGGATGAAGCTTTCTTT.

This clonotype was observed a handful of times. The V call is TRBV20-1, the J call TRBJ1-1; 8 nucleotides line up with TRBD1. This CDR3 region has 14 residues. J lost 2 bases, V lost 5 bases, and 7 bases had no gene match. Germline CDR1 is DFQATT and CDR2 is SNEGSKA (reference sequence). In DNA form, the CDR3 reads TGCAGTGCTTCAAGACAGGGGCCCAACACTGAAGCTTTCTTT. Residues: CSASRQGPNTEAFF.

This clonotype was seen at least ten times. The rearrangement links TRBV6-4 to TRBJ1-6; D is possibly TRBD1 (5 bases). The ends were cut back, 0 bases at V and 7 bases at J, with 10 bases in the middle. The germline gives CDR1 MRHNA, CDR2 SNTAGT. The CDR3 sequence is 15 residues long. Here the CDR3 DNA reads TGTGCCAGCAGTGACTCGGCAGGGATGAATTCACCCCTCCACTTT. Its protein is CASSDSAGMNSPLHF.

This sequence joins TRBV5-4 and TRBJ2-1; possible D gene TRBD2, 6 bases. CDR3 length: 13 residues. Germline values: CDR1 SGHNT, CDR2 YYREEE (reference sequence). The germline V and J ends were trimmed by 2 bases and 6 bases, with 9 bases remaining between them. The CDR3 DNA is TGTGCCAGCAGCTTCCGGGACTCCAATGAGCAGTTCTTC. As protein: CASSFRDSNEQFF.

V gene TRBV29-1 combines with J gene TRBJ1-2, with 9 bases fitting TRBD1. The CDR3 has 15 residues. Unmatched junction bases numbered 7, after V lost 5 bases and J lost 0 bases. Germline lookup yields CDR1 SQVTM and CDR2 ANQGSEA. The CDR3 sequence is CSVRDRDTANYGYTF. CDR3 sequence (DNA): TGCAGCGTTCGGGACAGGGACACAGCTAACTATGGCTACACCTTC.

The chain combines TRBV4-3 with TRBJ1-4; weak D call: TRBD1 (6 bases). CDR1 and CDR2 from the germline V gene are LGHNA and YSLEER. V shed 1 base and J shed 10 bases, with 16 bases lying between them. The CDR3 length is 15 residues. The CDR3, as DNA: TGCGCCAGCAGCCAAGCGGGTACAGGGAGCGGAAAACTGTTTTTT. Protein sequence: CASSQAGTGSGKLFF.

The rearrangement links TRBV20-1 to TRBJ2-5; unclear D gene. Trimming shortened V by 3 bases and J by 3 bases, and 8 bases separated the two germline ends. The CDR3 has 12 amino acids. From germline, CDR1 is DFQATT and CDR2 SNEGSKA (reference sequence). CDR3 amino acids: CSASRGEETQYF. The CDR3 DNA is TGCAGTGCTAGCCGCGGAGAAGAGACCCAGTACTTC.

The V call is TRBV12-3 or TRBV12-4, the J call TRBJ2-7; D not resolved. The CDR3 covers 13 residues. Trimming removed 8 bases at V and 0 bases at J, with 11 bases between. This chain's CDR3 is CASPPASSYEQYF. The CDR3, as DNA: TGTGCCAGCCCCCCAGCCAGCTCCTACGAGCAGTACTTC.

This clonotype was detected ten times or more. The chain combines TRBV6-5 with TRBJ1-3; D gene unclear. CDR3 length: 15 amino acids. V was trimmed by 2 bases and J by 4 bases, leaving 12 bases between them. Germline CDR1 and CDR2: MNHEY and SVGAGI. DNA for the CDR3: TGTGCCAGCAGTTACGCAGACGTCGCCGGAAACACCATATATTTT. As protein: CASSYADVAGNTIYF.

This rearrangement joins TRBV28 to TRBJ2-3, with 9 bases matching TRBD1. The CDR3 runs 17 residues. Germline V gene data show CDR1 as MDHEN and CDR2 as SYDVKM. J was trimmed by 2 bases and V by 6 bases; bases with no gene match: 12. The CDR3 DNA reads TGTGCCAGCAGCCGCAACCCGGACAGGGGATTCACAGATACGCAGTATTTT. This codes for CASSRNPDRGFTDTQYF.